The 28 T cell receptor beta chains reported below all come from one sample, sequenced in a study of T cell repertoires in cytomegalovirus infection. TCRdb recomputed calls from the reads with MiXCR, one row per CDR3 protein. The data hold roughly 760,000 distinct CDR3 sequences, with approximately 34% observed a single time. The sequencing sample was made of PBMCs. The receptor set was obtained from a human donor in good health (CMV status not recorded). Some clones in this sample may be carry-over from other donors' samples.

Only a few counts were recorded for this clonotype. The rearrangement links TRBV7-2 to TRBJ2-7; either TRBD1 or TRBD2 may fit D (5 bases each). The CDR3 is 13 amino acids. From germline, CDR1 is SGHTA and CDR2 FQGNSA. Between the trimmed V and J ends, which lost 5 bases and 6 bases, there was a span of 14 bases. The CDR3 DNA reads as TGTGCCAGCAGCGTCTACGAGGGGCTCGAGCAGTACGTC. It codes for CASSVYEGLEQYV.

The chain joins TRBV7-8 to TRBJ1-1, with a weak D call TRBD1 (5 bases). V was pared by 1 base and J by 1 base, with 16 bases between. In germline, CDR1 is SGHVS, CDR2 FQNEAQ. The CDR3 runs to 17 residues. The CDR3 nucleotides are TGTGCCAGCAGCTTAGGGCGGGGGGTGACCTCGAACACTGAAGCTTTCTTT. Its translation: CASSLGRGVTSNTEAFF.

This clonotype appeared a few times. The V and J genes are TRBV28 and TRBJ1-1; 7 bases agree with TRBD1. Germline CDR1 is MDHEN and CDR2 is SYDVKM. CDR3 length equals 18 residues. With V trimmed by 3 bases and J by 0 bases, 13 bases remained unmatched. This CDR3 reads CASSFAADRKGMNTEAFF. Written as DNA, the CDR3 is TGTGCCAGCAGTTTTGCCGCGGACAGGAAAGGTATGAACACTGAAGCTTTCTTT. Supplemented by reference TRBV28 and TRBJ1-1, the full variable domain reads DVKVTQSSRYLVKRTGEKVFLECVQDMDHENMFWYRQDPGLGLRLIYFSYDVKMKEKGDIPEGYSVSREKKERFSLILESASTNQTSMYLCASSFAADRKGMNTEAFFGQGTRLTVV.

This sequence joins TRBV20-1 and TRBJ2-2; D possibly corresponds to TRBD1 (6 bases). CDR3 length: 15 residues. Trimming shortened V by 1 base and J by 3 bases, and 12 bases separated the two germline ends. Germline V gene data show CDR1 as DFQATT and CDR2 as SNEGSKA (reference sequence). CDR3 region: CSARGQTGDTGELFF. The CDR3 nucleotides are TGCAGTGCTAGAGGTCAGACAGGAGACACCGGGGAGCTGTTTTTT.

On this clonotype itself: A junction boundary mismatches the germline segment, possibly from a read error. The chain joins TRBV7-2 to TRBJ1-1; 8 positions match TRBD1. Germline V CDR1 and CDR2: SGHTA, FQGNSA. CDR3 length: 16 amino acids. The CDR3 is CSSSLGRQGRKEEDFF. CDR3 in DNA: TGTTCCAGCAGCTTAGGTCGACAGGGGCGAAAAGAAGAAGATTTCTTT. The whole variable domain, filled in from reference TRBV7-2 and TRBJ1-1, reads GAGVSQSPSNKVTEKGKDVELRCDPISGHTALYWYRQSLGQGLEFLIYFQGNSAPDKSGLPSDRFSAERTGGSVSTLTIQRTQQEDSAVYLCSSSLGRQGRKEEDFFGQGTRLTVV.

This clonotype was seen more than once but under ten times. The chain combines TRBV7-6 with TRBJ1-1, with D perhaps matching TRBD1 (6 bases). V was cut by 5 bases and J by 0 bases, with 10 bases left in between. In germline, CDR1 is SGHVS, CDR2 FNYEAQ. CDR3 length equals 14 residues. CDR3 DNA sequence: TGTGCCAGCAGCGCAAACAGGGTGAACACTGAAGCTTTCTTT. Translated, it gives CASSANRVNTEAFF.

The V gene is TRBV28, the J gene TRBJ2-7, with D unresolved. CDR1 and CDR2 (germline): MDHEN, SYDVKM. The germline V and J ends were trimmed by 4 bases and 0 bases, with 7 bases remaining between them. The CDR3 consists of 13 residues. CDR3 sequence reads: CASSYQDSYEQYF. CDR3 bases: TGTGCCAGCAGTTACCAGGACTCCTACGAGCAGTACTTC.

This clonotype was counted many times. The chain uses TRBV7-2 and TRBJ1-4; D call uncertain. Germline assignment: CDR1 SGHTA and CDR2 FQGNSA. This CDR3 is built from 13 residues. Trimming cost V 5 bases and J 3 bases, with 7 bases left between them. The CDR3 sequence is CASSRGPNEKLFF. In DNA form, the CDR3 reads TGTGCCAGCAGCCGGGGTCCTAATGAAAAACTGTTTTTT.

This clonotype was detected ten times or more. V gene TRBV7-2 combines with J gene TRBJ2-7; 7 bases align to TRBD2. With 1 base clipped from V and 4 bases from J, the junction kept 4 bases outside the gene matches. There are 14 residues in the CDR3. CDR1 and CDR2 (germline): SGHTA, FQGNSA. CDR3 residues: CASSLGGLGYEQYF. CDR3 DNA sequence: TGTGCCAGCAGCTTAGGTGGACTAGGATACGAGCAGTACTTC.

The J gene is TRBJ2-2, the V gene TRBV5-1; weak D call: TRBD1 (6 bases). The CDR3 extends over 15 amino acids. With 4 bases removed from V and 5 bases from J, the gap between germline ends came to 15 bases. The germline CDR1 and CDR2 sequences are SGHRS and YFSETQ. The CDR3 sequence is CASSVPQGETGELFF. Written as DNA, the CDR3 is TGCGCCAGCAGCGTCCCACAGGGAGAGACCGGGGAGCTGTTTTTT.

This clonotype was seen a handful of times. The gene calls are TRBV12-3 or TRBV12-4 and TRBJ1-1; D uncertain. This CDR3 is built from 11 residues. V was clipped by 6 bases and J by 10 bases, with 12 bases between them. CDR3 loop: CASRTLMGAFF. As DNA, the CDR3 is TGTGCCAGCAGGACCCTCATGGGAGCTTTCTTT.

The chain couples TRBV20-1 to TRBJ1-2; a possible D gene is TRBD1 (6 bases). CDR3 length: 13 amino acids. Trimming pared 5 bases from V and 4 bases from J, leaving 14 bases between. Per germline, CDR1 DFQATT and CDR2 SNEGSKA (reference sequence). For the CDR3, the DNA is TGCAGTGCTCTGGGTGGGGGGGCCTATGGCTACACCTTC. Amino acid sequence: CSALGGGAYGYTF.

This clonotype was seen once. The gene calls are TRBV7-2 and TRBJ2-7; D might be TRBD2 (6 bases). The CDR3 totals 15 residues. The germline V and J ends were trimmed by 1 base and 4 bases, with 14 bases remaining between them. In germline, CDR1 is SGHTA, CDR2 FQGNSA. The CDR3 loop reads CASSLEAGFGYEQYF. DNA of the CDR3: TGTGCCAGCAGCTTAGAGGCGGGGTTTGGGTACGAGCAGTACTTC. Based on the CDR3 plus reference TRBV7-2 and TRBJ2-7, the full variable domain is GAGVSQSPSNKVTEKGKDVELRCDPISGHTALYWYRQSLGQGLEFLIYFQGNSAPDKSGLPSDRFSAERTGGSVSTLTIQRTQQEDSAVYLCASSLEAGFGYEQYFGPGTRLTVT.

The chain has TRBV7-4 and TRBJ2-5; D not resolved. V lost 1 base and J 1 base, leaving 7 bases between the germline ends. The germline CDR1 and CDR2 sequences are SGHVT and SQSDAQ. The CDR3 totals 14 residues. The DNA for the CDR3 is TGTGCCAGCAGCTTAGGCTTTCTCCAAGAGACCCAGTACTTC. Translation gives CASSLGFLQETQYF.

This clonotype has at least ten counts. The chain uses TRBV28 and TRBJ1-1; D gene uncertain. CDR3 size: 12 residues. V dropped 6 bases and J dropped 1 base, with 6 bases sitting between them. Per germline, CDR1 MDHEN and CDR2 SYDVKM. CDR3 region: CASSLPNTEAFF. The CDR3 DNA follows: TGTGCCAGCAGCTTGCCGAACACTGAAGCTTTCTTT. The full variable domain, its missing parts supplied by reference TRBV28 and TRBJ1-1, is DVKVTQSSRYLVKRTGEKVFLECVQDMDHENMFWYRQDPGLGLRLIYFSYDVKMKEKGDIPEGYSVSREKKERFSLILESASTNQTSMYLCASSLPNTEAFFGQGTRLTVV.

The chain is built from TRBV20-1 and TRBJ2-1; 7 nucleotides agree with TRBD2. Germline CDR1 DFQATT, CDR2 SNEGSKA (reference sequence). The CDR3 runs 15 residues. With 0 bases clipped from V and 8 bases from J, the junction kept 10 bases outside the gene matches. Here the CDR3 reads CSARDGGGPQDEQFF. The CDR3 DNA follows: TGCAGTGCTAGAGACGGGGGAGGGCCTCAGGATGAGCAGTTCTTC.

This clonotype came up a few times. This sequence joins TRBV12-3 or TRBV12-4 and TRBJ2-2; unclear D gene. The ends were cut back, 6 bases at V and 6 bases at J, with 8 bases in the middle. There are 12 residues in the CDR3. CDR3 sequence reads: CASRTAAGELFF. CDR3 DNA sequence: TGTGCCAGCAGGACGGCAGCCGGGGAGCTGTTTTTT.

The genes are TRBV27 and TRBJ1-5, with D uncertain. The germline gives CDR1 MNHEY, CDR2 SMNVEV (reference sequence). This CDR3 spans 13 amino acids. V was pared by 8 bases and J by 0 bases, with 8 bases between. Written as DNA, the CDR3 is TGTGCCAGCGGTACAAGTAGCAATCAGCCCCAGCATTTT. It specifies CASGTSSNQPQHF.

On this clonotype itself: Mismatch with germline at one junction end may stem from a read error. The rearrangement links TRBV4-2 to TRBJ2-1; 8 nucleotides align to TRBD2. The CDR3 is made up of 16 amino acids. Germline V gives CDR1 LGHNA, CDR2 YNFKEQ. CDR3 region: CASSQGAGVVYNEQLF. CDR3 sequence (DNA): TGTGCCAGCAGCCAAGGAGCGGGAGTGGTCTACAATGAGCAGTTATTC.

This clonotype was counted only a few times. The chain recombines TRBV11-1 with TRBJ1-2, with a weak D call TRBD1 (6 bases). This CDR3 is built from 13 residues. V shed 5 bases and J shed 4 bases, with 11 bases lying between them. The V gene's germline CDR1 is SGHAT and CDR2 FQDESV (reference sequence). CDR3 DNA: TGTGCCAGCAGCAAAGGACAGCTCTATGGCTACACCTTC. Translating gives CASSKGQLYGYTF.

This chain uses TRBV20-1 with TRBJ2-3; D is undetermined. Germline V gene lookup returns CDR1 DFQATT and CDR2 SNEGSKA (reference sequence). The CDR3 has 15 residues. V was clipped by 3 bases and J by 4 bases, with 17 bases between them. CDR3 DNA sequence: TGCAGTGCTAGTGCCCAGGTTGGTGGGTCAGATACGCAGTATTTT. Amino acids: CSASAQVGGSDTQYF.

This clonotype was counted between two and nine times. The chain couples TRBV7-9 to TRBJ2-3, with D unresolved. This CDR3 has 17 amino acids. The germline V gene has CDR1 SEHNR and CDR2 FQNEAQ (reference sequence). V lost 2 bases, J lost 0 bases, and 15 bases lay in between. Here the CDR3 DNA reads TGTGCCAGCAGCTTACCGGCGGCCCCCACTAGCACAGATACGCAGTATTTT. This gives the protein CASSLPAAPTSTDTQYF.

This sequence joins TRBV7-9 and TRBJ1-1; D might be TRBD1 (6 bases). Trimming shortened V by 5 bases and J by 4 bases, and 17 bases separated the two germline ends. Germline-derived CDR1 and CDR2 are SEHNR and FQNEAQ (reference sequence). The CDR3 runs to 15 residues. The CDR3 spells CASSQRGQGTTEAFF. The CDR3 nucleotides read TGTGCCAGCAGCCAACGGGGGCAAGGTACCACTGAAGCTTTCTTT.

This clonotype showed up many times. V is TRBV7-2 and J is TRBJ1-6; weak D call: TRBD1 (6 bases). The CDR3 has 12 residues. V gave up 5 bases and J gave up 8 bases, with 7 bases separating them. Per the germline V gene, CDR1 is SGHTA and CDR2 is FQGNSA. This CDR3 reads CASSQGYSPLHF. The CDR3 nucleotides read TGTGCCAGCAGCCAGGGGTATTCACCCCTCCACTTT.

This clonotype was counted only a few times. The rearrangement joins TRBV12-3 or TRBV12-4 to TRBJ1-5, with TRBD1 identical over 7 bases. This CDR3 region has 18 residues. Trimming removed 6 bases from V and 2 bases from J; junction bases left unmatched: 16. CDR3 protein: CASSFVRTGSVGNQPQHF. The CDR3, as DNA: TGTGCCAGCAGCTTTGTCCGGACAGGCTCGGTGGGCAATCAGCCCCAGCATTTT.

This chain connects TRBV15 to TRBJ1-2; no definite D call. Germline-derived CDR1 and CDR2 are LNHNV and YYDKDF (reference sequence). V was shortened by 1 base and J by 2 bases, with 11 bases between the two germline ends. The CDR3 is made up of 15 amino acids. The CDR3 loop is CATSRGGVGNYGYTF. The CDR3 DNA reads as TGTGCCACCAGCAGAGGCGGTGTGGGCAACTATGGCTACACCTTC. Drawing the rest from reference TRBV15 and TRBJ1-2, the complete variable domain is DAMVIQNPRYQVTQFGKPVTLSCSQTLNHNVMYWYQQKSSQAPKLLFHYYDKDFNNEADTPDNFQSRRPNTSFCFLDIRSPGLGDTAMYLCATSRGGVGNYGYTFGSGTRLTVV.

The table lists this clonotype with a few counts. The chain recombines TRBV28 with TRBJ2-1; a possible D gene is TRBD1 (6 bases). The V and J ends lost 5 bases and 8 bases respectively, with 16 bases between them. CDR1 and CDR2 (germline): MDHEN, SYDVKM. The CDR3 is 14 residues long. Written as DNA, the CDR3 is TGTGCCAGCAGTGCCACCGGGACATTCGATGAGCAGTTCTTC. Its translation: CASSATGTFDEQFF.

The chain employs TRBV20-1 and TRBJ2-7; tentatively, D is TRBD2 (6 bases). Deletions cut 1 base from V and 7 bases from J, with 17 bases between. The CDR3 length is 14 residues. Germline V gene lookup returns CDR1 DFQATT and CDR2 SNEGSKA (reference sequence). The CDR3 spells CSARGLDYPGEQYF. The CDR3, as DNA: TGCAGTGCTAGAGGCCTGGACTACCCCGGGGAGCAGTACTTC.